What follows are 19 T cell receptor beta chains derived from one specimen sequenced in a study of siplizumab effects on memory and regulatory T cells. Clones were read by immunoSEQ multiplex PCR, and TCRdb kept only the in-frame ones, dropping some. The repertoire consists of approximately 110,000 clones, with roughly 91% occurring once and the leading ten covering around 0.32%. Sequencing was carried out using CD4+ T cells sorted from blood. These receptors were taken from a human donor in good health.

This clone is a singleton in its sample. This sequence joins TRBV18 and TRBJ2-1; tentatively, D is TRBD2 (6 bases). Germline V gene data show CDR1 as KGHSH and CDR2 as LQKENI. V was shortened by 0 bases and J by 5 bases, with 8 bases between the two germline ends. The CDR3 runs to 14 residues. This CDR3 reads CASSPPGGNNEQFF. In DNA, the CDR3 is TGTGCCAGCTCACCACCGGGAGGCAACAATGAGCAGTTCTTC.

The genes are TRBV7-3 and TRBJ2-1, with TRBD1 matching over 7 bases. CDR1 and CDR2 (germline): SGHTA, FQGTGA. The CDR3 is 16 amino acids. J was trimmed by 1 base and V by 2 bases; bases with no gene match: 5. The CDR3 DNA is TGTGCCAGCAGCTTAGGGAAGGGGGCATCCTACAATGAGCAGTTCTTC. This encodes CASSLGKGASYNEQFF.

V and J are TRBV6-5 and TRBJ1-2; D ambiguous. The germline V gene has CDR1 MNHEY and CDR2 SVGAGI. The V and J ends lost 6 bases and 1 base respectively, with 9 bases between them. The CDR3 extends over 13 amino acids. The CDR3 DNA follows: TGTGCCAGCAGCCCCAGAATTAACTATGGCTACACCTTC. It encodes CASSPRINYGYTF.

This chain connects TRBV4-2 to TRBJ2-1, with 11 bases fitting TRBD2. The CDR3 has 17 amino acids. After removal of 1 base from V and 6 bases from J, the junction contained 8 bases not matched to a gene. Per the germline V gene, CDR1 is LGHNA and CDR2 is YNFKEQ. CDR3 region: CASSQGPTSGSVNEQFF. CDR3 nucleotides: TGTGCCAGCAGCCAAGGACCCACTAGCGGGAGTGTCAATGAGCAGTTCTTC.

Note on this clone: Other nucleotide sequences from this sample produce the same CDR3. The chain links TRBV5-1 to TRBJ2-7; 8 bases fit TRBD1. The V gene end was trimmed by 0 bases and the J gene end by 1 base; junction bases not matched to a gene: 3. The CDR3 has 15 residues. Germline CDR1 SGHRS, CDR2 YFSETQ. For the CDR3, the DNA is TGCGCCAGCAGCTTGGGGCAGGGGGCGTCCTACGAGCAGTACTTC. This sequence encodes CASSLGQGASYEQYF. The whole variable domain, remainder taken from reference TRBV5-1 and TRBJ2-7, is KAGVTQTPRYLIKTRGQQVTLSCSPISGHRSVSWYQQTPGQGLQFLFEYFSETQRNKGNFPGRFSGRQFSNSRSEMNVSTLELGDSALYLCASSLGQGASYEQYFGPGTRLTVT.

The rearrangement links TRBV11-3 to TRBJ1-1, with D possibly TRBD1 on 5 matching bases. The CDR3 consists of 16 residues. Trimming pared 3 bases from V and 1 base from J, leaving 15 bases between. Germline CDR1 reads SGHNT; CDR2 reads YENEEA. The CDR3 bases are TGTGCCAGCAGCTTGCCGATAGGGCAGGGGAACACTGAAGCTTTCTTT. Encoded protein: CASSLPIGQGNTEAFF.

The chain has TRBV5-1 and TRBJ2-5, with 16 positions matching TRBD2. The CDR3 loop spans 16 amino acids. J lost 4 bases, V lost 3 bases, and 3 bases had no gene match. Germline-derived CDR1 and CDR2 are SGHRS and YFSETQ. The CDR3 nucleotides are TGCGCCAGCAGCTCGGGACTAGCGGGGGGGTCAGAGACCCAGTACTTC. As protein: CASSSGLAGGSETQYF.

The V call is TRBV2, the J call TRBJ2-2; D may be TRBD2 (7 bases). The CDR3 spans 15 residues. Trimming took off 7 bases at V and 7 bases at J, with 19 bases between the two ends. In germline, CDR1 is SNHLY, CDR2 FYNNEI. Written as DNA, the CDR3 is TGTGCCAGCAAGCGGGACGGGGGGCAGGGCGGGGAGCTGTTTTTT. Translated, it gives CASKRDGGQGGELFF.

A note on this clone: Other DNA sequences from this sample encode an identical CDR3 as well. The chain combines TRBV6-5 with TRBJ1-1; D remains unclear. The length of the CDR3 is 13 residues. Trimming stripped 4 bases from V and 5 bases from J, with 11 bases between. Germline V CDR1 and CDR2: MNHEY, SVGAGI. DNA of the CDR3: TGTGCCAGCAGTTTAGGAGGGAGAACTGAAGCTTTCTTT. Translation: CASSLGGRTEAFF.

The rearrangement uses TRBV4-3 and TRBJ1-2; tentative D call: TRBD1 (5 bases). This CDR3 contains 15 residues. The V and J ends lost 1 base and 4 bases respectively, with 13 bases between them. The V gene's germline CDR1 is LGHNA and CDR2 YSLEER. Here the CDR3 DNA reads TGCGCCAGCAGCCAAGTTCAGGGCGCTAGCTATGGCTACACCTTC. It translates to CASSQVQGASYGYTF.

The J gene is TRBJ2-5, the V gene TRBV2; 7 nucleotides align to TRBD1. With V trimmed by 5 bases and J by 5 bases, 5 bases remained unmatched. The CDR3 length is 13 residues. Germline assignment: CDR1 SNHLY and CDR2 FYNNEI. Here the CDR3 DNA reads TGTGCCAGCAGTCGACAGGGTTTGGAGACCCAGTACTTC. It codes for CASSRQGLETQYF.

The chain links TRBV11-2 to TRBJ2-1; D might be TRBD1 (6 bases). Trimming pared 3 bases from V and 9 bases from J, leaving 27 bases between. The CDR3 has 18 amino acids. Looked up from germline, CDR1 is SGHAT and CDR2 is FQNNGV. The CDR3, as DNA: TGTGCCAGCAGCTTTCAAGGACAGTGGGACCTCTTCGCGGGTGAGCAGTTCTTC. Amino acids: CASSFQGQWDLFAGEQFF.

This sequence joins TRBV11-3 and TRBJ1-5; a weak D match, TRBD1 (5 bases). V lost 3 bases to trimming and J lost 6 bases, with 9 bases between them. Germline V gene lookup returns CDR1 SGHNT and CDR2 YENEEA. The CDR3 runs 13 residues. In DNA, the CDR3 is TGTGCCAGCAGCTTTTCAGGGTCTCAGCCCCAGCATTTT. Protein sequence: CASSFSGSQPQHF. The variable domain in full, with the rest retrieved from reference TRBV11-3 and TRBJ1-5, is EAGVVQSPRYKIIEKKQPVAFWCNPISGHNTLYWYLQNLGQGPELLIRYENEEAVDDSQLPKDRFSAERLKGVDSTLKIQPAELGDSAVYLCASSFSGSQPQHFGDGTRLSIL.

The V gene is TRBV19, the J gene TRBJ2-2, with D possibly being TRBD1 or TRBD2 (5 bases each). V was shortened by 5 bases and J by 3 bases, with 19 bases between the two germline ends. The germline CDR1 and CDR2 sequences are LNHDA and SQIVND (reference sequence). The CDR3 is 17 amino acids. DNA for the CDR3: TGTGCCAGTAGTTCTCATACCTTACTAGGGGACACCGGGGAGCTGTTTTTT. This encodes CASSSHTLLGDTGELFF.

The chain uses TRBV5-4 and TRBJ1-6, with TRBD1 as a possible D gene (6 bases). V shed 4 bases and J shed 6 bases, with 14 bases lying between them. This CDR3 is built from 15 residues. Germline V lookup: CDR1 SGHNT, CDR2 YYREEE (reference sequence). CDR3 protein: CASSHRQGSNSPLHF. CDR3 nucleotides: TGTGCCAGCAGCCACCGGCAGGGGTCTAATTCACCCCTCCACTTT.

V gene TRBV19 combines with J gene TRBJ1-5; 10 positions agree with TRBD1. The trim removed 6 bases at V and 7 bases at J, leaving 6 bases unmatched. The CDR3 consists of 14 residues. From germline, CDR1 is LNHDA and CDR2 SQIVND (reference sequence). The CDR3 spells CASSRTGGEQPQHF. In nucleotides, the CDR3 is TGTGCCAGTAGCCGGACAGGGGGAGAACAGCCCCAGCATTTT.

This clone came up once. This chain links TRBV4-1 with TRBJ1-2, with D possibly matching TRBD1 (6 bases). The germline gives CDR1 MGHRA, CDR2 YSYEKL. Deletions cut 0 bases from V and 7 bases from J, with 15 bases between. This CDR3 spans 15 amino acids. CDR3 sequence (DNA): TGCGCCAGCAGCCAAGAAAGGACAGCCCTAAGTGGCTACACCTTC. Translated, it gives CASSQERTALSGYTF.

This rearrangement joins TRBV9 to TRBJ2-1; TRBD2 aligns across 7 bases. V was clipped by 0 bases and J by 9 bases; unmatched bases: 6. The CDR3 runs 14 residues. The germline CDR1 and CDR2 sequences are SGDLS and YYNGEE. This CDR3 reads CASSVVAGAGEQFF. In nucleotides, the CDR3 is TGTGCCAGCAGCGTAGTGGCGGGAGCCGGTGAGCAGTTCTTC.

The genes are TRBV12-5 and TRBJ1-5, with unresolved D. Trimming took 2 bases from V and 0 from J, leaving 14 bases between them. This CDR3 has 17 amino acids. CDR1 is LGHNT and CDR2 is FRNRAP in the germline V gene. CDR3 sequence (DNA): TGTGCTAGTGGTTTGTTACGAGAAAACTATAGCAATCAGCCCCAGCATTTT. It is translated as CASGLLRENYSNQPQHF.